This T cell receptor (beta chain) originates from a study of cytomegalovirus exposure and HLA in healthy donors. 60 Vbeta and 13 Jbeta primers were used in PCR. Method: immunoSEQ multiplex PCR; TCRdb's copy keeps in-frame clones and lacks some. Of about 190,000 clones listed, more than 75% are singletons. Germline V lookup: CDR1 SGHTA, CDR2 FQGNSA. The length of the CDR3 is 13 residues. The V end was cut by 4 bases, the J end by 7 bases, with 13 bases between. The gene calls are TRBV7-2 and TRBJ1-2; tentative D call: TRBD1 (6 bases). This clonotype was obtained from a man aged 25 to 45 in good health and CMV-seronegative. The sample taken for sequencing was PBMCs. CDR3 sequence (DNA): TGTGCCAGCAGCTCCCAGGAACAGGGTGGCTACACCTTC. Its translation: CASSSQEQGGYTF.